A single sample gave rise to the 25 T cell receptor beta chains below, sequenced in a study of shared clonotypes between healthy human individuals. Terminally differentiated effector memory CD45RA+ cells were excluded from the naive CD8 cells, which were CD45RO-negative and positively selected for CCR7. Using immunoSEQ multiplex PCR, the repertoire was profiled, and TCRdb retains in-frame clones only, with some absent. In the table there are 550,000 to 650,000 clones, around 96% of which are singletons. What was sequenced was naive CD8+ T cells sorted from blood. Receptors originate from a woman in her twenties or thirties in good health.

This clone was counted between two and nine times. J is TRBJ2-3 and V is TRBV19, with TRBD2 as a possible D gene (6 bases). Per the germline V gene, CDR1 is LNHDA and CDR2 is SQIVND (reference sequence). V was shortened by 0 bases and J by 5 bases, with 9 bases between the two germline ends. CDR3 size: 14 residues. The CDR3 DNA sequence: TGTGCCAGTAGTATAGATCTGGAGGGAGATACGCAGTATTTT. This encodes CASSIDLEGDTQYF.

The J gene is TRBJ2-5, the V gene TRBV2, with D possibly matching TRBD1 (6 bases). Deletions cut 8 bases from V and 0 bases from J, with 16 bases between. This CDR3 region has 15 residues. The V gene's germline CDR1 is SNHLY and CDR2 FYNNEI. The CDR3 region is CASAKTGQYQETQYF. DNA for the CDR3: TGTGCCAGCGCAAAGACAGGCCAGTACCAAGAGACCCAGTACTTC.

The genes are TRBV5-1 and TRBJ1-1; D is undetermined. CDR1 and CDR2 (germline): SGHRS, YFSETQ. The CDR3 runs to 14 residues. The V and J ends lost 4 bases and 5 bases respectively, with 15 bases between them. The chain's CDR3 is CASSHRGGRTEAFF. In DNA, the CDR3 is TGCGCCAGCAGCCATCGCGGAGGGCGAACTGAAGCTTTCTTT.

This clone appeared once. Different DNA sequences within this sample yield the same CDR3. The CDR3 bases are TGCGCCAGCAGCTTGGTGGGCTACAATGAGCAGTTCTTC. Translation gives CASSLVGYNEQFF. This chain joins TRBV5-1 and TRBJ2-1; D not resolved. The germline V gene has CDR1 SGHRS and CDR2 YFSETQ. The CDR3 is made up of 13 amino acids. V lost 0 bases to trimming and J lost 3 bases, with 4 bases between them. Full variable domain (missing parts from reference TRBV5-1 and TRBJ2-1): KAGVTQTPRYLIKTRGQQVTLSCSPISGHRSVSWYQQTPGQGLQFLFEYFSETQRNKGNFPGRFSGRQFSNSRSEMNVSTLELGDSALYLCASSLVGYNEQFFGPGTRLTVL.

V is TRBV5-1 and J is TRBJ2-1; no clear D. Germline V gene sequence: CDR1 SGHRS, CDR2 YFSETQ. This CDR3 comprises 12 residues. V lost 2 bases, J lost 6 bases, and 6 bases lay in between. The CDR3 sequence is CASSFNSNEQFF. CDR3 bases: TGCGCCAGCAGCTTCAATTCCAATGAGCAGTTCTTC.

This clone occurred once. The gene calls are TRBV5-6 and TRBJ1-5; D uncertain. Between the trimmed V and J ends, which lost 4 bases and 9 bases, there was a span of 17 bases. Germline V gives CDR1 SGHDT, CDR2 YYEEEE. The length of the CDR3 is 14 residues. CDR3 sequence: CASSLMARSWPQHF. The CDR3 DNA reads TGTGCCAGCAGCCTGATGGCCAGGTCGTGGCCCCAGCATTTT.

V is TRBV27 and J is TRBJ2-3, with a tentative D call TRBD1 (5 bases). The ends were cut back, 3 bases at V and 8 bases at J, with 15 bases in the middle. Germline CDR1 reads MNHEY; CDR2 reads SMNVEV (reference sequence). The CDR3 spans 14 residues. The CDR3, as DNA: TGTGCCAGCAGTTTTGGGGCGGCAGAGTTTACGCAGTATTTT. Protein: CASSFGAAEFTQYF.

V is TRBV27 and J is TRBJ2-5; possibly TRBD2 for D (5 bases). Per the germline V gene, CDR1 is MNHEY and CDR2 is SMNVEV (reference sequence). CDR3 length equals 15 residues. V was pared by 8 bases and J by 2 bases, with 18 bases between. The CDR3 region has the DNA TGTGCCAGCGCGGGCCCCCGGCTAGGACAAGAGACCCAGTACTTC. Translated, it gives CASAGPRLGQETQYF.

The CDR3 reads CASSSPSWGHDEQYF. The DNA for the CDR3 is TGTGCCAGCAGTTCCCCCAGCTGGGGTCACGACGAGCAGTACTTC. The chain carries TRBV27 and TRBJ2-7, with D unresolved. The CDR3 consists of 15 residues. V was clipped by 4 bases and J by 5 bases, with 18 bases between them. The germline V gene encodes CDR1 MNHEY and CDR2 SMNVEV (reference sequence).

This chain links TRBV27 with TRBJ2-5; D gene uncertain. Per germline, CDR1 MNHEY and CDR2 SMNVEV (reference sequence). The CDR3 loop spans 13 amino acids. V gave up 4 bases and J gave up 4 bases, with 10 bases separating them. The CDR3 here is CASSSIVGETQYF. The DNA for the CDR3 is TGTGCCAGCAGTTCTATAGTGGGAGAGACCCAGTACTTC.

This chain connects TRBV5-4 to TRBJ1-2, with TRBD1 matching 7 bases. Germline-derived CDR1 and CDR2 are SGHNT and YYREEE (reference sequence). The ends lost 4 bases at V and 8 bases at J; junction bases unmatched: 5. The CDR3 sequence is 12 residues long. This CDR3 is CASSADRDGYTF. CDR3 sequence (DNA): TGTGCCAGCAGCGCCGACAGGGACGGCTACACCTTC.

V gene TRBV6-5 combines with J gene TRBJ2-5; D ambiguous. Trimming removed 0 bases at V and 11 bases at J, with 13 bases between. The CDR3 totals 13 residues. CDR1 MNHEY and CDR2 SVGAGI come from the germline V gene. CDR3 amino acids: CASSYSKVGEQYF. The CDR3 DNA sequence: TGTGCCAGCAGTTACTCCAAAGTTGGAGAGCAGTACTTC.

The rearrangement joins TRBV28 to TRBJ1-1; D is unresolved. The CDR3 is made up of 16 amino acids. Germline V gene lookup returns CDR1 MDHEN and CDR2 SYDVKM. V shed 2 bases and J shed 0 bases, with 13 bases lying between them. In DNA form, the CDR3 reads TGTGCCAGCAGTTTAAGGGCGTCGGGCATGAACACTGAAGCTTTCTTT. It codes for CASSLRASGMNTEAFF.

The rearrangement joins TRBV9 to TRBJ2-4; D is undetermined. Trimming removed 0 bases at V and 3 bases at J, with 7 bases between. Germline V CDR1 and CDR2: SGDLS, YYNGEE. This CDR3 region has 14 residues. CDR3 loop: CASSVVRYKNIQYF. The CDR3 DNA follows: TGTGCCAGCAGCGTAGTCAGGTACAAAAACATTCAGTACTTC.

The CDR3 region is CASRPDYSEQFF. The CDR3 DNA reads as TGTGCCAGCAGGCCCGACTATTCTGAGCAGTTCTTC. The gene calls are TRBV7-8 and TRBJ2-1, with D perhaps matching TRBD2 (5 bases). The CDR3 runs 12 residues. From germline, CDR1 is SGHVS and CDR2 FQNEAQ. The ends were cut back, 6 bases at V and 9 bases at J, with 12 bases in the middle.

The chain has TRBV4-1 and TRBJ2-2; D is ambiguous. From germline, CDR1 is MGHRA and CDR2 YSYEKL. The V gene lost 4 bases and the J gene lost 7 bases, with 10 bases spanning the gap. The CDR3 covers 13 residues. The CDR3: CASSLGSIGELFF. The CDR3 DNA reads as TGCGCCAGCAGCCTAGGTTCGATCGGGGAGCTGTTTTTT.

The chain links TRBV13 to TRBJ1-4, with TRBD1 as a possible D gene (6 bases). CDR3 length: 16 amino acids. Per germline, CDR1 PRHDT and CDR2 FYEKMQ (reference sequence). Deletions cut 5 bases from V and 3 bases from J, with 16 bases between. The CDR3: CASSDNGQTANEKLFF. CDR3 nucleotide sequence: TGTGCCAGCAGCGATAATGGACAGACGGCTAATGAAAAACTGTTTTTT.

The chain carries TRBV10-2 and TRBJ2-7; D might be TRBD1 (5 bases). Trimming took off 5 bases at V and 4 bases at J, with 6 bases between the two ends. The V gene's germline CDR1 is WSHSY and CDR2 SAAADI. CDR3 length equals 11 residues. CDR3 coding DNA: TGCGCCAGCAGTCAGGGTTACGAGCAGTACTTC. It yields the protein CASSQGYEQYF.

This clone was detected once. The rearrangement uses TRBV7-9 and TRBJ1-2; D perhaps matches TRBD1 (6 bases). Deletions cut 4 bases from V and 7 bases from J, with 22 bases between. The germline V gene has CDR1 SEHNR and CDR2 FQNEAQ (reference sequence). The CDR3 length is 16 residues. The CDR3 coding sequence is TGTGCCAGCAGCTCGGACTGGGGGGCAGGGGAAAGTGGCTACACCTTC. Translating it yields CASSSDWGAGESGYTF.

DNA for the CDR3: TGTGCCAGCAGTTACTCGATTGGCAATGAGCAGTTCTTC. Amino acid sequence: CASSYSIGNEQFF. V gene TRBV6-7 combines with J gene TRBJ2-1; D is uncertain. TRBV6-7 is reported as an ORF; its role is uncertain. The CDR3 loop spans 13 amino acids. V shed 0 bases and J shed 6 bases, with 6 bases lying between them.

The chain employs TRBV28 and TRBJ2-5; D might be TRBD1 or TRBD2, each matching 5 bases. The V end was cut by 3 bases, the J end by 5 bases, with 16 bases between. The CDR3 runs to 15 residues. Per germline, CDR1 MDHEN and CDR2 SYDVKM. CDR3 in amino acids: CASSFVPVEGETQYF. Written as DNA, the CDR3 is TGTGCCAGCAGTTTTGTTCCAGTTGAGGGGGAGACCCAGTACTTC.

The V call is TRBV11-2, the J call TRBJ2-7, with 7 bases that match TRBD2. The ends lost 10 bases at V and 2 bases at J; junction bases unmatched: 11. Germline CDR1 and CDR2: SGHAT and FQNNGV. This CDR3 spans 14 amino acids. The CDR3 sequence: CATDSSSGPYEQYF. The CDR3 DNA reads TGTGCCACTGATAGCTCTAGCGGTCCCTACGAGCAGTACTTC.

The chain recombines TRBV7-8 with TRBJ1-5, with D hard to call. Germline V lookup: CDR1 SGHVS, CDR2 FQNEAQ. The ends were cut back, 10 bases at V and 4 bases at J, with 20 bases in the middle. The CDR3 sequence is 15 residues long. CDR3 region: CATQFSPSGNQPQHF. The CDR3 region has the DNA TGTGCCACCCAATTCAGCCCGAGTGGTAATCAGCCCCAGCATTTT.

This chain uses TRBV11-2 with TRBJ2-7; maybe TRBD2 (5 bases). The CDR3 loop spans 13 amino acids. Trimming removed 6 bases from V and 4 bases from J, with 13 bases in between. Per the germline V gene, CDR1 is SGHAT and CDR2 is FQNNGV. CDR3 in DNA: TGTGCCAGCAGGCCGGACTTACAATACGAGCAGTACTTC. It is translated as CASRPDLQYEQYF.

The V and J genes are TRBV29-1 and TRBJ2-7, with 8 bases aligning to TRBD2. CDR1 SQVTM and CDR2 ANQGSEA come from the germline V gene. The CDR3 covers 16 residues. V was pared by 0 bases and J by 5 bases, with 12 bases of the junction left unmatched. CDR3: CSVEDPGGAGFHEQYF. The CDR3 DNA reads as TGCAGCGTTGAAGATCCGGGAGGGGCCGGTTTCCACGAGCAGTACTTC.